The clone carrying this TCR beta chain was recorded a few times. The data are from a study of T-cell reconstitution after alpha-beta-depleted transplantation in children. Molecular barcoding with unique molecular identifiers was used for the TCRbeta library. Via MiXCR, TCRdb re-called the PCR reads, giving one row per CDR3 protein. This table holds some 200,000 distinct CDR3 sequences, 8.5% to 10% found once. The CDR3 is made up of 14 amino acids. Germline V gene sequence: CDR1 MNHEY, CDR2 SVGEGT. Losses at the gene ends were 6 bases for V and 2 bases for J; bases not matched to a gene: 6. Sequencing was performed on PBMCs from the stem cell graft donor, taken from the stem cell graft. This sequence originates from a human donor who donated a stem cell graft to a child with acute lymphoblastic leukemia. This chain links TRBV6-2 or TRBV6-3 with TRBJ1-1; 7 bases fit TRBD1. The CDR3 is CASRPDRQNTEAFF. CDR3 DNA: TGTGCCAGCAGACCGGACAGGCAAAACACTGAAGCTTTCTTT.